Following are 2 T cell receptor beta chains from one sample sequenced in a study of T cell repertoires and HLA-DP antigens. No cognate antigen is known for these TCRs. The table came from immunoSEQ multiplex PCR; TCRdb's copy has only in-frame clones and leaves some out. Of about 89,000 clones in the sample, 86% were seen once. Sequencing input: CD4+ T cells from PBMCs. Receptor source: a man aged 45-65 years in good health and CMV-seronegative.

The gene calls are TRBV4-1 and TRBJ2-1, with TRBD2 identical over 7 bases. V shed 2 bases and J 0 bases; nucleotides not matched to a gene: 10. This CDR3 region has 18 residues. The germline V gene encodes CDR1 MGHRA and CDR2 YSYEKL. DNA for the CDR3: TGCGCCAGCAGCCAACGCTCCTTAGCGGGCGCCTCCTACAATGAGCAGTTCTTC. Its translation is CASSQRSLAGASYNEQFF.

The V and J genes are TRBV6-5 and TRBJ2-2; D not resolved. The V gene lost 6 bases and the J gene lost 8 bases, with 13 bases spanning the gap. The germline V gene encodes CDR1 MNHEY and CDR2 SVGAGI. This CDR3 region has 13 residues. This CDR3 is CASRFGRLGELFF. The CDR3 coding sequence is TGTGCCAGCAGATTCGGACGGCTTGGGGAGCTGTTTTTT.